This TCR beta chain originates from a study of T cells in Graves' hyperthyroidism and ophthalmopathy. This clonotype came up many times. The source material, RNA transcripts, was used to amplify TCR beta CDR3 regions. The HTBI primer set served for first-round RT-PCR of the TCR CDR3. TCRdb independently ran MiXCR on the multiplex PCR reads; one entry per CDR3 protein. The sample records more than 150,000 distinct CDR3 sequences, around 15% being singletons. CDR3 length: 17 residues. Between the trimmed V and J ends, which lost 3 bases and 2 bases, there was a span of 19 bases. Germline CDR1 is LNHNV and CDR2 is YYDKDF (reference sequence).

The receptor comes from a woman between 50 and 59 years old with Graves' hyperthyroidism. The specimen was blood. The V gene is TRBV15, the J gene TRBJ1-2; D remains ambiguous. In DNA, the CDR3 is TGTGCCACCAGCAGCTTAATTGCCACGGTGGGGAACTATGGCTACACCTTC. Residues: CATSSLIATVGNYGYTF. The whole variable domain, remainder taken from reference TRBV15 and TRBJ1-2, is DAMVIQNPRYQVTQFGKPVTLSCSQTLNHNVMYWYQQKSSQAPKLLFHYYDKDFNNEADTPDNFQSRRPNTSFCFLDIRSPGLGDTAMYLCATSSLIATVGNYGYTFGSGTRLTVV.